This TCR beta chain comes out of a study of T cells in Graves' hyperthyroidism and ophthalmopathy. Study results and caveats: From stable hyperthyroidism, ophthalmopathy was set apart by a 13 V-J model.

Clinical Activity Scores of at least 3, NOSPECS grades of at least 4 and durations under 3 months characterized ophthalmopathy patients. The study based diagnoses on clinical symptoms, serum thyroxine and TRAb, thyroid ultrasound and orbital computed tomography. PBMCs came from 7.5 to 10 ml fresh peripheral blood. There were TCR beta CDR3 regions amplified from RNA transcripts. TCR CDR3 underwent first-round RT-PCR with the HTBI primer set. MiXCR, run by TCRdb on the multiplex PCR reads, gives a single entry per CDR3 protein. The sample has 250,000 to 350,000 distinct CDR3 sequences, roughly 22% seen once; the top ten hold around 65%. Germline V gene sequence: CDR1 SGHTA, CDR2 FQGNSA. The V and J ends lost 5 bases and 4 bases respectively, with 13 bases between them. This CDR3 region has 14 residues. This clonotype appeared a few times. Its specificity is not known.

The receptor was derived from a man under 40 with Graves' ophthalmopathy. Sequencing was performed on blood. The chain combines TRBV7-2 with TRBJ2-3; D gene uncertain. The CDR3 loop is CASSRFLEADTQYF. The DNA for the CDR3 is TGTGCCAGCAGCCGATTCCTCGAGGCAGATACGCAGTATTTT.